This TCR beta chain came from a study of CD8 T cells in ankylosing spondylitis. In this sample, this clonotype turned up many times. Its antigen remains unknown. The ends were cut back, 3 bases at V and 3 bases at J, with 3 bases in the middle. The CDR3 length is 12 residues. TCRdb reprocessed the 5' RACE reads via MiXCR and lists one record per CDR3 protein. In the table there are over 150,000 distinct CDR3 sequences, roughly 13% of which are singletons. Whole-study findings and limits: Certain motif variants had earlier been reported in reactive arthritis synovial fluid and blood.

The receptor comes from a male donor with ankylosing spondylitis or in good health (not recorded which). Sequenced sample: blood, either unsorted or a sorted T cell fraction (not recorded which). V gene TRBV12-3 or TRBV12-4 combines with J gene TRBJ2-1; no reliable D call. The CDR3 loop is CASSFDYNEQFF. The DNA for the CDR3 is TGTGCCAGCAGTTTCGACTACAATGAGCAGTTCTTC.